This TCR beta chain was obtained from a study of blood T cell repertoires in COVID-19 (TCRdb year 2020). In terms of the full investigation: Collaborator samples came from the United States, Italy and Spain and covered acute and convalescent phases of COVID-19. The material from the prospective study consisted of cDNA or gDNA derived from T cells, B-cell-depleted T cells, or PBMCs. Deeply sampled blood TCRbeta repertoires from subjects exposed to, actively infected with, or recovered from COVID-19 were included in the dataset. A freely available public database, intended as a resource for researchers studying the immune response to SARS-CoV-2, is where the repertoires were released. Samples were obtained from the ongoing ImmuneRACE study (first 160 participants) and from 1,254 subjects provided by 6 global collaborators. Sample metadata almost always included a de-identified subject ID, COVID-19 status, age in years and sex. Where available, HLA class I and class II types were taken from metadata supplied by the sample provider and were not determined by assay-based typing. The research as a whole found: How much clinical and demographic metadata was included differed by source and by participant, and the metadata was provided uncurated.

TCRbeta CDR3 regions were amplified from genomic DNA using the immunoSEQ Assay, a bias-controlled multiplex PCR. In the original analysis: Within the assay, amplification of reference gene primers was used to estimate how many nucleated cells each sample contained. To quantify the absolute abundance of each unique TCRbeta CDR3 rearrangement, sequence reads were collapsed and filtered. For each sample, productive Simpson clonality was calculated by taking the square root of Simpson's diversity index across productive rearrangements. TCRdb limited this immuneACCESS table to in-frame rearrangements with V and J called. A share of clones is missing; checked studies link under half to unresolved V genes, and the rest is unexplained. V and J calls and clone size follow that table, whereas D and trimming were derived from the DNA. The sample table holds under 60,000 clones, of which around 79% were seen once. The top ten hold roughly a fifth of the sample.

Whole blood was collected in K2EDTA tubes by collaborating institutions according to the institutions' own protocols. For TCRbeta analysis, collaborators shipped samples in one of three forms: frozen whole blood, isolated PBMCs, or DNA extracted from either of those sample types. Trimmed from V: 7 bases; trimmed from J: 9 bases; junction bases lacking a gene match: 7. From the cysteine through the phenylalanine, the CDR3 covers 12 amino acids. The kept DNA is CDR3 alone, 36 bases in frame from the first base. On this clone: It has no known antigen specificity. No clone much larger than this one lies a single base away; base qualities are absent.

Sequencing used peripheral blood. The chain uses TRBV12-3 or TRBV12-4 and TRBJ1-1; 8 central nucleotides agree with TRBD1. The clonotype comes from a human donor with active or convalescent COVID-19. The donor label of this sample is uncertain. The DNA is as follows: TGTGCCAGCACCGTGGACAGGGTGAAAGCTTTCTTT. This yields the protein CASTVDRVKAFF.